This passage covers 32 T cell receptor beta chains from one sample sequenced in a study of T cell responses to AZD1222 COVID-19 vaccine. The method was immunoSEQ multiplex PCR; TCRdb's version includes in-frame clones alone and lacks a portion of them. This table holds under 150,000 clones, about 90% found once. Here the sequenced sample was peripheral blood, taken on day 0 of AZD1222 vaccination. These receptors came from an adult in good health.

The CDR3 sequence is CSVGFSNYGYTF. The CDR3 nucleotides read TGCAGCGTTGGATTTTCTAACTATGGCTACACCTTC. The chain is built from TRBV29-1 and TRBJ1-2; D is uncertain. The germline CDR1 and CDR2 sequences are SQVTM and ANQGSEA. The CDR3 runs to 12 residues. V lost 4 bases and J lost 0, with 6 bases in between. Full variable domain (remainder filled in from reference TRBV29-1 and TRBJ1-2): SAVISQKPSRDICQRGTSLTIQCQVDSQVTMMFWYRQQPGQSLTLIATANQGSEATYESGFVIDKFPISRPNLTFSTLTVSNMSPEDSSIYLCSVGFSNYGYTFGSGTRLTVV.

This clone was seen a single time. The rearrangement uses TRBV4-1 and TRBJ2-1, with D possibly being TRBD2 (5 bases). Per germline, CDR1 MGHRA and CDR2 YSYEKL. The CDR3 covers 15 residues. The germline V and J ends were trimmed by 1 base and 8 bases, with 15 bases remaining between them. The CDR3 region is CASSQGLLTRDEQFF. DNA of the CDR3: TGCGCCAGCAGCCAAGGACTTCTAACGAGGGATGAGCAGTTCTTC.

The rearrangement links TRBV4-2 to TRBJ2-1, with no clear D. The CDR3 covers 15 residues. The ends were cut back, 0 bases at V and 8 bases at J, with 14 bases in the middle. Germline V gene data show CDR1 as LGHNA and CDR2 as YNFKEQ. For the CDR3, the DNA is TGTGCCAGCAGCCAAGAGTCTCAAGTCAGTCATGAGCAGTTCTTC. It yields the protein CASSQESQVSHEQFF.

This chain uses TRBV18 with TRBJ2-7; 11 bases match TRBD2. The CDR3 covers 16 residues. V lost 1 base and J lost 6; bases outside the gene matches: 8. Germline CDR1 and CDR2: KGHSH and LQKENI. CDR3 region: CASSPRLLAGESEQYF. The CDR3 DNA reads as TGTGCCAGCTCACCACGTCTACTAGCGGGAGAAAGCGAGCAGTACTTC.

The chain carries TRBV5-4 and TRBJ1-1; D remains ambiguous. The germline CDR1 and CDR2 sequences are SGHNT and YYREEE (reference sequence). This CDR3 has 13 amino acids. V lost 0 bases and J 4 bases, leaving 7 bases between the germline ends. In DNA, the CDR3 is TGTGCCAGCAGCTTGGCTGGCATCACTGAAGCTTTCTTT. Encoded protein: CASSLAGITEAFF.

This sequence joins TRBV28 and TRBJ1-2; D ambiguous. Germline values: CDR1 MDHEN, CDR2 SYDVKM. V shed 3 bases and J shed 1 base, with 15 bases lying between them. The length of the CDR3 is 16 residues. The CDR3 region has the DNA TGTGCCAGCAGTTTTACCCCCCCAAACTATAACTATGGCTACACCTTC. This encodes CASSFTPPNYNYGYTF.

The gene calls are TRBV24-1 and TRBJ2-3, with D possibly matching TRBD1 (6 bases). In germline, CDR1 is KGHDR, CDR2 SFDVKD. Trimming took off 3 bases at V and 0 bases at J, with 12 bases between the two ends. This CDR3 comprises 16 residues. CDR3 residues: CATSDPSTGSTDTQYF. CDR3 in DNA: TGTGCCACCAGTGATCCTTCCACAGGGAGCACAGATACGCAGTATTTT.

The chain links TRBV14 to TRBJ2-7; no definite D call. The CDR3 runs to 14 residues. Germline V gene lookup returns CDR1 SGHDN and CDR2 FVKESK. V was shortened by 5 bases and J by 3 bases, with 14 bases between the two germline ends. The CDR3 DNA follows: TGTGCCAGCAGCACGACGCTGGGCAGCTACGAGCAGTACTTC. Residues: CASSTTLGSYEQYF.

The rearrangement uses TRBV28 and TRBJ2-7, with 9 positions matching TRBD2. CDR1 and CDR2 (germline): MDHEN, SYDVKM. This CDR3 contains 15 residues. CDR3 DNA sequence: TGTCCCGCACATGATAGCGGGAGAATCTCCTACGAGCAGTACTTC. Translation gives CPAHDSGRISYEQYF.

The chain recombines TRBV7-2 with TRBJ1-5; no definite D call. The CDR3 loop spans 14 amino acids. The germline V gene has CDR1 SGHTA and CDR2 FQGNSA. Trimming removed 1 base at V and 3 bases at J, with 7 bases between. The CDR3 region is CASSLGHLNQPQHF. The CDR3, as DNA: TGTGCCAGCAGCTTAGGACACCTCAATCAGCCCCAGCATTTT.

The chain has TRBV4-2 and TRBJ2-7; D is uncertain. From germline, CDR1 is LGHNA and CDR2 YNFKEQ. Deletions cut 1 base from V and 1 base from J, with 17 bases between. The CDR3 length is 17 residues. The CDR3 sequence: CASSQGVPELKSYEQYF. For the CDR3, the DNA is TGTGCCAGCAGCCAAGGAGTCCCGGAACTCAAGTCCTACGAGCAGTACTTC.

The rearrangement uses TRBV19 and TRBJ2-1, with 10 nucleotides matching TRBD2. J was trimmed by 9 bases and V by 4 bases; bases with no gene match: 3. CDR1 is LNHDA and CDR2 is SQIVND in the germline V gene (reference sequence). The CDR3 has 13 residues. DNA for the CDR3: TGTGCCAGTAGTAGCCAGCGGGAGGGTGAGCAGTTCTTC. This sequence encodes CASSSQREGEQFF.

The chain employs TRBV7-3 and TRBJ2-3; 12 bases map to TRBD2. CDR3 size: 18 residues. In germline, CDR1 is SGHTA, CDR2 FQGTGA. V trimming: 4 bases; J trimming: 6 bases; junction bases outside the gene matches: 14. CDR3 region: CASSSPPGGLAGGDTQYF. As DNA, the CDR3 is TGTGCCAGCAGCTCCCCCCCTGGGGGTCTAGCGGGGGGGGATACGCAGTATTTT. Supplemented by reference TRBV7-3 and TRBJ2-3, the full variable domain reads GAGVSQTPSNKVTEKGKYVELRCDPISGHTALYWYRQSLGQGPEFLIYFQGTGAADDSGLPNDRFFAVRPEGSVSTLKIQRTERGDSAVYLCASSSPPGGLAGGDTQYFGPGTRLTVL.

V usage is TRBV12-3 or TRBV12-4 and J usage is TRBJ1-4; 7 positions agree with TRBD1. V lost 5 bases, J lost 8 bases, and 5 bases stayed unmatched. The CDR3 totals 13 residues. The CDR3 protein is CASSPDRSEKLFF. CDR3 DNA sequence: TGTGCCAGCAGTCCGGACAGGAGCGAAAAACTGTTTTTT.

J is TRBJ1-4 and V is TRBV28, with 7 bases that match TRBD1. CDR1 is MDHEN and CDR2 is SYDVKM in the germline V gene. The CDR3 spans 15 residues. The junction had 10 bases not matched to a gene; V was cut back by 5 bases and J by 7 bases. The CDR3 spells CASSTTGAVGEKLFF. The CDR3 DNA follows: TGTGCCAGCAGTACTACAGGGGCGGTCGGTGAAAAACTGTTTTTT.

This chain uses TRBV6-5 with TRBJ2-1, with 11 nucleotides matching TRBD2. The CDR3 sequence is 15 residues long. V lost 6 bases and J lost 6; bases outside the gene matches: 7. The V gene's germline CDR1 is MNHEY and CDR2 SVGAGI. For the CDR3, the DNA is TGTGCCAGCAGGGGACTAGCGGTATCAGGCAATGAGCAGTTCTTC. This encodes CASRGLAVSGNEQFF.

The CDR3, as DNA: TGTGCCAGCAAGTTACGTCTGAACACTGAAGCTTTCTTT. Its protein is CASKLRLNTEAFF. This chain joins TRBV28 and TRBJ1-1, with D unresolved. V lost 7 bases and J 0 bases, leaving 9 bases between the germline ends. The CDR3 is 13 residues long. Germline CDR1 MDHEN, CDR2 SYDVKM.

The chain employs TRBV27 and TRBJ2-1; the match to TRBD2 covers 12 bases. CDR1 and CDR2 from the germline V gene are MNHEY and SMNVEV (reference sequence). J gave up 8 bases and V 3 bases, and 8 bases lay outside the gene matches. The CDR3 is made up of 16 amino acids. In nucleotides, the CDR3 is TGTGCCAGCAGTTTCCGAACTAGCGGGAGGTTCGATGAGCAGTTCTTC. The encoded protein is CASSFRTSGRFDEQFF.

The CDR3 spells CASSSGTTYTEAFF. The CDR3 DNA is TGCGCCAGCAGCTCGGGGACAACGTACACTGAAGCTTTCTTT. The genes are TRBV5-1 and TRBJ1-1, with a tentative D call TRBD1 (6 bases). Germline CDR1 reads SGHRS; CDR2 reads YFSETQ. V was cut by 3 bases and J by 3 bases, with 12 bases left in between. The CDR3 length is 14 residues.

The rearrangement uses TRBV6-5 and TRBJ1-6; no firm D call. CDR1 MNHEY and CDR2 SVGAGI come from the germline V gene. V dropped 9 bases and J dropped 10 bases, with 16 bases sitting between them. The CDR3 spans 13 residues. The DNA of the CDR3 is TGTGCCAGTTTGGTCGGTCCCAACTCACCCCTCCACTTT. As protein: CASLVGPNSPLHF.

This chain connects TRBV28 to TRBJ1-1, with 9 bases lining up with TRBD1. Unmatched junction bases numbered 6, after V lost 6 bases and J lost 4 bases. The CDR3 consists of 14 residues. Germline CDR1 is MDHEN and CDR2 is SYDVKM. This CDR3 is CASSNRGPGTEAFF. The CDR3 coding sequence is TGTGCCAGCAGCAACAGGGGGCCGGGCACTGAAGCTTTCTTT.

V and J are TRBV11-3 and TRBJ1-1; TRBD1 is a possible D gene (5 bases). Trimming shortened V by 5 bases and J by 0 bases, and 16 bases separated the two germline ends. CDR1 is SGHNT and CDR2 is YENEEA in the germline V gene. The CDR3 sequence is 16 residues long. The CDR3 reads CASSAVWTSMNTEAFF. The CDR3 nucleotides are TGTGCCAGCAGCGCCGTTTGGACAAGTATGAACACTGAAGCTTTCTTT.

This chain connects TRBV13 to TRBJ1-1; 10 bases align to TRBD1. CDR3 length: 15 amino acids. V was pared by 6 bases and J by 3 bases, with 7 bases of the junction left unmatched. Looked up from germline, CDR1 is PRHDT and CDR2 is FYEKMQ (reference sequence). CDR3 amino acids: CASSGSGTGDTEAFF. The CDR3 nucleotides are TGTGCCAGCAGTGGCTCGGGGACAGGGGACACTGAAGCTTTCTTT.

The V gene is TRBV5-1, the J gene TRBJ1-6; D gene uncertain. In germline, CDR1 is SGHRS, CDR2 YFSETQ. The V and J ends lost 0 bases and 7 bases respectively, with 8 bases between them. This CDR3 has 14 residues. The CDR3: CASSLGQTNSPLHF. Here the CDR3 DNA reads TGCGCCAGCAGCTTGGGGCAGACAAATTCACCCCTCCACTTT.

The V call is TRBV27, the J call TRBJ1-6; D may be TRBD1 (5 bases). The germline V gene has CDR1 MNHEY and CDR2 SMNVEV (reference sequence). The CDR3 has 15 residues. V was cut by 8 bases and J by 10 bases, with 21 bases left in between. CDR3 DNA: TGTGCCAGCCAACCGGGGTATGGGGCTTCGTCACCCCTCCACTTT. Protein: CASQPGYGASSPLHF.

The chain links TRBV16 to TRBJ1-6, with 9 bases aligning to TRBD1. Germline CDR1 is KGHSY and CDR2 is FQNENV. V shed 4 bases, J shed 7 bases, and the junction held 8 bases outside the gene matches. CDR3 length: 16 residues. CDR3 in amino acids: CASSRAGTGRNSPLHF. The CDR3 coding sequence is TGTGCCAGCAGCCGTGCCGGGACAGGGAGGAATTCACCCCTCCACTTT. Using reference TRBV16 and TRBJ1-6 for the parts outside the CDR3, the full variable domain is GEEVAQTPKHLVRGEGQKAKLYCAPIKGHSYVFWYQQVLKNEFKFLISFQNENVFDETGMPKERFSAKCLPNSPCSLEIQATKLEDSAVYFCASSRAGTGRNSPLHFGNGTRLTVT.

The chain links TRBV4-3 to TRBJ1-2; tentative D call: TRBD1 (5 bases). Germline CDR1 and CDR2: LGHNA and YSLEER. The CDR3 length is 14 residues. V was trimmed by 4 bases and J by 4 bases, leaving 13 bases between them. The CDR3 reads CASSPVAGIYGYTF. The CDR3 nucleotides read TGCGCCAGCAGCCCTGTCGCAGGGATCTATGGCTACACCTTC.

CDR3 in amino acids: CASSRGTVHNSPLHF. CDR3 sequence (DNA): TGTGCCAGCAGCCGCGGGACAGTCCATAATTCACCCCTCCACTTT. The chain employs TRBV28 and TRBJ1-6; 7 bases are a match to TRBD1. Germline-derived CDR1 and CDR2 are MDHEN and SYDVKM. J lost 5 bases, V lost 6 bases, and 7 bases had no gene match. CDR3 size: 15 residues.

This clone was seen only once. The rearrangement links TRBV7-2 to TRBJ2-2, with 13 nucleotides matching TRBD2. J gave up 5 bases and V 1 base, and 4 bases lay outside the gene matches. Germline V gene sequence: CDR1 SGHTA, CDR2 FQGNSA. The CDR3 is made up of 17 amino acids. The CDR3 spells CASSLGRTSGSTGELFF. For the CDR3, the DNA is TGTGCCAGCAGCTTAGGGAGGACTAGCGGGAGTACCGGGGAGCTGTTTTTT.

The chain recombines TRBV2 with TRBJ2-1, with D possibly TRBD1 on 5 matching bases. Germline CDR1 SNHLY, CDR2 FYNNEI. The CDR3 loop spans 15 amino acids. Trimming pared 5 bases from V and 2 bases from J, leaving 13 bases between. The CDR3 DNA sequence: TGTGCCAGCAGTTTGCAGGGTCCCCCCTACAATGAGCAGTTCTTC. Protein product: CASSLQGPPYNEQFF.

This sequence joins TRBV7-9 and TRBJ2-3; perhaps TRBD2 as D (5 bases). The length of the CDR3 is 16 residues. The germline V gene has CDR1 SEHNR and CDR2 FQNEAQ (reference sequence). V dropped 1 base and J dropped 2 bases, with 13 bases sitting between them. The CDR3 spells CASSLGAEKTTDTQYF. The CDR3 DNA reads as TGTGCCAGCAGCTTAGGAGCGGAAAAAACCACAGATACGCAGTATTTT.

Written as DNA, the CDR3 is TGTGCCAGTAGTTTGCAGACCTCCTATAATTCACCCCTCCACTTT. Residues: CASSLQTSYNSPLHF. The chain couples TRBV19 to TRBJ1-6; D remains unclear. Trimming removed 5 bases at V and 0 bases at J, with 8 bases between. CDR1 is LNHDA and CDR2 is SQIVND in the germline V gene (reference sequence). The CDR3 has 15 residues.